This is a list of T cell receptor beta chains from one sample in a study of Ad26.COV2.S vaccination and SARS-CoV-2 variants. Assay used: immunoSEQ multiplex PCR; TCRdb lists only in-frame clones, some missing. The sample lists 180,000 or so clones, around 88% occurring once. The material sequenced was peripheral blood, taken after recovery from COVID-19. These receptors came from a human donor who had recovered from COVID-19. CDR3s include the opening cysteine and the closing phenylalanine or tryptophan. A D gene is named only where the DNA matches it firmly. Expanded clones are given a class, and other clones once, few, many or no size at all.

clone_size j_call d_call cdr3_length v_call cdr3_nt cdr3_aa
once TRBJ2-7 . 16 TRBV27 TGTGCCAGCAGTCCGCTTAGTGGTAGACATACCTACGAGCAGTACTTC CASSPLSGRHTYEQYF
. TRBJ1-1 . 15 TRBV6-5 TGTGCCAGCAGTTACGACAGCGGCAGAAACACTGAAGCTTTCTTT CASSYDSGRNTEAFF
. TRBJ1-2 TRBD1 14 TRBV4-1 TGCGCCAGCAGCCAAGTGACAGGGAACTATGGCTACACCTTC CASSQVTGNYGYTF
. TRBJ1-2 TRBD1 16 TRBV5-6 TGTGCCAGCAGCAACGCCGGGACAGGGGGCGCGGGTGGCTACACCTTC CASSNAGTGGAGGYTF
. TRBJ2-7 TRBD1 13 TRBV5-1 TGCGCCAGCAGCGCCACAGGGGTGGACGAGCAGTACTTC CASSATGVDEQYF
. TRBJ2-7 TRBD2 16 TRBV5-1 TGCGCCAGCAGCTTTGGGACTAGCGGGAGCTCCTACGAGCAGTACTTC CASSFGTSGSSYEQYF
. TRBJ2-6 . 16 TRBV6-5 TGTGCCAGCAGTTACAATAGGGGCTCTGGGGCCAACGTCCTGACTTTC CASSYNRGSGANVLTF
. TRBJ1-5 . 15 TRBV5-8 TGTGCCAGCAGGCGTAGGACGGGAGGCAATCAGCCCCAGCATTTT CASRRRTGGNQPQHF
. TRBJ1-6 TRBD1 14 TRBV5-1 TGCGCCAGCCCCGGGACAGGGATAGCTTCACCCCTCCACTTT CASPGTGIASPLHF
. TRBJ2-1 TRBD1 15 TRBV6-5 TGTGCCAGCAGTTACGGGACAGGGGGGCTGGATGAGCAGTTCTTC CASSYGTGGLDEQFF
. TRBJ2-3 . 15 TRBV3-1/TRBV3-2 TGTGCCAGCAGCCAGGCGGGGACGGACACAGATACGCAGTATTTT CASSQAGTDTDTQYF
. TRBJ2-2 . 14 TRBV11-2 TGTGCCAGCAGCAAGGGACTTGACACCGGGGAGCTGTTTTTT CASSKGLDTGELFF
. TRBJ1-1 TRBD1 19 TRBV7-9 TGTGCCAGCAGCCTCTCGAATAAAGCCACAGGGGGCATGAGTACTGAAGCTTTCTTT CASSLSNKATGGMSTEAFF
. TRBJ1-2 TRBD1 14 TRBV19 TGTGCCAGTAGTACCCGAACGGGACAGCTCGGCTACACCTTC CASSTRTGQLGYTF
. TRBJ2-7 . 16 TRBV6-6 TGTGCCAGCAGTTACTCGTCTCCCCAGGCGTACTACGAGCAGTACTTC CASSYSSPQAYYEQYF
few TRBJ2-5 . 15 TRBV7-2 TGTGCCAGCACCGGCGCAGGGTTAGTTGGAGAGACCCAGTACTTC CASTGAGLVGETQYF
. TRBJ2-1 TRBD2 16 TRBV11-1 TGTGCCAGCAGCGTACTCGGGGGGAGCTCCTACAATGAGCAGTTCTTC CASSVLGGSSYNEQFF
few TRBJ2-7 . 14 TRBV4-1 TGCGCCAGCAGCCAAGGGCGGATCGGGGGCGAGCAGTACTTC CASSQGRIGGEQYF
. TRBJ1-6 TRBD1 15 TRBV29-1 TGCAGCGTTGAAGATGGGGGACAGCTTAATTCACCCCTCCACTTT CSVEDGGQLNSPLHF
. TRBJ2-3 TRBD1 16 TRBV5-1 TGCGCCAGCAGTCAGTCCCCGACAGGGAGCACAGATACGCAGTATTTT CASSQSPTGSTDTQYF
once TRBJ2-7 . 15 TRBV25-1 TGTGCCAGCAGTTTGCAACACGGAGTCTCCTACGAGCAGTACTTC CASSLQHGVSYEQYF
once TRBJ2-1 . 13 TRBV27 TGTGCCAGCAGTTTTGGGCCCTACAATGAGCAGTTCTTC CASSFGPYNEQFF
. TRBJ1-4 . 12 TRBV5-1 TGCGCCAGCAGCCCCAACGATGAAAAACTGTTTTTT CASSPNDEKLFF
. TRBJ2-3 . 13 TRBV9 TGTGCCAGCAGCCCAGGAGGAATTGATACGCAGTATTTT CASSPGGIDTQYF
. TRBJ2-7 . 15 TRBV5-1 TGCGCCAGCAGCTTCGAGCAGGGGCCTGCCTACGAGCAGTACTTC CASSFEQGPAYEQYF
. TRBJ2-3 TRBD1 15 TRBV6-5 TGTGCCAGCTCGACAGGGTTGTTGTTGTTAAATACGCAGTATTTT CASSTGLLLLNTQYF
. TRBJ1-1 TRBD1 14 TRBV6-4 TGTGCCAGGGACGGTACAGGGGCCCAACTTGAAGCTTTCTTT CARDGTGAQLEAFF
. TRBJ2-7 . 15 TRBV6-5 TGTGCCAGCAGTTCCTTACAAGGGGTAACCTACGAGCAGTACTTC CASSSLQGVTYEQYF
. TRBJ2-3 . 14 TRBV7-3 TGTGCCAGCAGCTTAGTAGGTTGGGGAGATACGCAGTATTTT CASSLVGWGDTQYF
. TRBJ2-2 . 11 TRBV27 TGTGCCACCCGGAACACCGGGGAGCTGTTTTTT CATRNTGELFF
. TRBJ2-1 TRBD2 14 TRBV29-1 TGCAGCTCAGGGGGGACTAGCAGATACAATGAGCAGTTCTTC CSSGGTSRYNEQFF
. TRBJ1-1 . 12 TRBV2 TGTGCCAGCAGTGCGCTTCAGGAGGAAGCTTTCTTT CASSALQEEAFF